This TCR beta chain is drawn from a study of cytomegalovirus exposure and HLA in healthy donors. Turning to this clone: Antigen specificity is unknown.

PCR was performed using 60 Vbeta and 13 Jbeta primers. Libraries were prepared by immunoSEQ multiplex PCR; TCRdb keeps only in-frame clonotypes and omits some of them. The repertoire includes about 140,000 clones, almost 85% of them detected once, and around 8.8% sits in the top ten. CDR1 and CDR2 from the germline V gene are MNHEY and SMNVEV (reference sequence). With V trimmed by 5 bases and J by 5 bases, 6 bases remained unmatched. The CDR3 runs to 14 residues. Study-level findings and limits: Certain indistinguishable V segments, among them TRBV6-2 and TRBV6-3, were excluded.

The V and J genes are TRBV27 and TRBJ2-7; 10 bases fit TRBD1. The TCR was taken from a woman aged 60 to 75 in good health and CMV-seropositive. Sequenced material: PBMCs. The CDR3 bases are TGTGCCAGCAGTACTCGACAGGGGGCCGACGAGCAGTACTTC. Amino acid sequence: CASSTRQGADEQYF.